These T cell receptor beta chains were read from a single sample in a study of cytomegalovirus exposure and HLA in healthy donors. Sequencing used immunoSEQ multiplex PCR; TCRdb keeps in-frame clones, though not all of them. The table has around 130,000 clones, more than 60% seen once. Sequenced: PBMCs. These receptors were obtained from a woman in her thirties or forties in good health and CMV-seropositive. CDR3s leave out the opening cysteine and the closing phenylalanine or tryptophan. The D gene is left open where the match is weak. Only part of the rows carry a size: once, few, many, or a class if the clone is expanded.

V gene: TRBV6-1
D gene: NA
CDR3 length: 12
clone size: NA
CDR3 protein: ASSEPQGITEAF

V gene: TRBV4-3
D gene: NA
CDR3 length: 12
clone size: NA
CDR3 protein: ASSQKTRTDTQY

V gene: TRBV7-2
D gene: NA
CDR3 length: 9
clone size: NA
CDR3 protein: ASRTVYGYT

V gene: TRBV19
D gene: TRBD1
CDR3 length: 13
clone size: NA
CDR3 protein: ASSSTGTGEDEQY

V gene: TRBV5-1
D gene: NA
CDR3 length: 13
clone size: NA
CDR3 protein: ASSPEGQTYNEQF

V gene: TRBV7-8
D gene: NA
CDR3 length: 15
clone size: NA
CDR3 protein: ASSSRRVASSYNEQF

V gene: TRBV7-9
D gene: TRBD1
CDR3 length: 12
clone size: NA
CDR3 protein: ASSQVDRDYGYT

V gene: TRBV5-1
D gene: TRBD1
CDR3 length: 16
clone size: NA
CDR3 protein: ASLPGQGYISGANVLT

V gene: TRBV4-2
D gene: TRBD1
CDR3 length: 16
clone size: NA
CDR3 protein: ASSQAGQATSGANVLT

V gene: TRBV10-3
D gene: TRBD1
CDR3 length: 13
clone size: once
CDR3 protein: AISESRQGADEQY

V gene: TRBV2
D gene: NA
CDR3 length: 12
clone size: NA
CDR3 protein: ASSREKVGETQY

V gene: TRBV30
D gene: NA
CDR3 length: 11
clone size: NA
CDR3 protein: AWSVDGSYGYT

V gene: TRBV18
D gene: NA
CDR3 length: 14
clone size: NA
CDR3 protein: ASSPNRGAGANEQF

V gene: TRBV4-2
D gene: NA
CDR3 length: 13
clone size: once
CDR3 protein: ASSQGGTSTDTQY

V gene: TRBV7-2
D gene: NA
CDR3 length: 13
clone size: NA
CDR3 protein: ASSLGRFGANVLT

V gene: TRBV19
D gene: NA
CDR3 length: 11
clone size: NA
CDR3 protein: ASSARTVAPAY

V gene: TRBV6-6
D gene: TRBD1
CDR3 length: 14
clone size: NA
CDR3 protein: ASSAAGTGGAGPLH

V gene: TRBV27
D gene: TRBD2
CDR3 length: 13
clone size: NA
CDR3 protein: ASSYGTSATDTQY

V gene: TRBV5-1
D gene: NA
CDR3 length: 12
clone size: NA
CDR3 protein: ASSLRQGNSPLH

V gene: TRBV10-3
D gene: NA
CDR3 length: 11
clone size: NA
CDR3 protein: AISEGQGNTIY

V gene: TRBV4-3
D gene: NA
CDR3 length: 12
clone size: NA
CDR3 protein: ASSQAYSNQPQH

V gene: TRBV6-5
D gene: TRBD1
CDR3 length: 12
clone size: NA
CDR3 protein: ASSYSSGQGQLF

V gene: TRBV11-2
D gene: TRBD2
CDR3 length: 14
clone size: NA
CDR3 protein: ASSLGGAGGPGEQF

V gene: TRBV28
D gene: TRBD1
CDR3 length: 17
clone size: NA
CDR3 protein: ASTPFPGTGKGLNTEAF